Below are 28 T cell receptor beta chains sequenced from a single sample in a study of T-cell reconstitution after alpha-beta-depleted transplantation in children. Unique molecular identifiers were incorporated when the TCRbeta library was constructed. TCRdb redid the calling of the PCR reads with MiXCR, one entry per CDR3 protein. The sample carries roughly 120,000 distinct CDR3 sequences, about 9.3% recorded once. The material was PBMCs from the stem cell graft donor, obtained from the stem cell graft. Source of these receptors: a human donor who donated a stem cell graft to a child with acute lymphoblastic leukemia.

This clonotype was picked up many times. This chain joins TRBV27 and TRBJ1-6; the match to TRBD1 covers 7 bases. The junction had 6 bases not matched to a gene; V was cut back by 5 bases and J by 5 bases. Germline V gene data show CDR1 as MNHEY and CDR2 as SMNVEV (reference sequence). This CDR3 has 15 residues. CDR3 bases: TGTGCCAGCAGTCCCGGACAGGAGCATAATTCACCCCTCCACTTT. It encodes CASSPGQEHNSPLHF.

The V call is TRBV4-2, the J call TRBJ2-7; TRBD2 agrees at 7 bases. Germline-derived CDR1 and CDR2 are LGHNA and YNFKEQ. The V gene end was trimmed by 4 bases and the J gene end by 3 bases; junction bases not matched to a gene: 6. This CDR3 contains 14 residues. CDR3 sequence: CASSPGTIGYEQYF. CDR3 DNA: TGTGCCAGCAGCCCCGGGACTATCGGCTACGAGCAGTACTTC.

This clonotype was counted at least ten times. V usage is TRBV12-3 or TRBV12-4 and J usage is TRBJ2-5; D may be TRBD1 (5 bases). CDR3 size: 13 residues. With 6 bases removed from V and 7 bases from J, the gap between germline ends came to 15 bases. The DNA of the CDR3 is TGTGCCAGCAGCCTCAGGGTCGATGGGACCCAGTACTTC. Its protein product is CASSLRVDGTQYF.

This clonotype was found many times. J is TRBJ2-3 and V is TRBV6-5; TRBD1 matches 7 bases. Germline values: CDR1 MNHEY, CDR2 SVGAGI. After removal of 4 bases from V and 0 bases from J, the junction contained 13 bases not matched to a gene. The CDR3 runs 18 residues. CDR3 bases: TGTGCCAGCAGTTCGCCGGGACAGTCCGGTACTAGCACAGATACGCAGTATTTT. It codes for CASSSPGQSGTSTDTQYF.

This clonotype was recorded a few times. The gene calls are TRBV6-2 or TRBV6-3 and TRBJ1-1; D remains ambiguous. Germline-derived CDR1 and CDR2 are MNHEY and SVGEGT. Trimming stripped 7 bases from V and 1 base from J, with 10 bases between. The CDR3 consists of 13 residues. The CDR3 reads CASKRVENTEAFF. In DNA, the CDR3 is TGTGCCAGCAAAAGGGTCGAGAACACTGAAGCTTTCTTT.

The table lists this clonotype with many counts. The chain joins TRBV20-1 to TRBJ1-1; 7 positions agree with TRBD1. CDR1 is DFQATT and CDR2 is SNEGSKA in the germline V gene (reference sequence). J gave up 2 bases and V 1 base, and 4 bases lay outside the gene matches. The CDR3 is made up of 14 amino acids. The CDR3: CSARGGQLNTEAFF. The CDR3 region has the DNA TGCAGTGCTAGAGGGGGACAGCTCAACACTGAAGCTTTCTTT.

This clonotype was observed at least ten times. CDR3 DNA: TGTGCCAGCAGTTTGGCGGATTCGGGCACTGAAGCTTTCTTT. Encoded protein: CASSLADSGTEAFF. V gene TRBV12-3 or TRBV12-4 combines with J gene TRBJ1-1, with D uncertain. This CDR3 is 14 amino acids long. Trimming took off 3 bases at V and 4 bases at J, with 12 bases between the two ends.

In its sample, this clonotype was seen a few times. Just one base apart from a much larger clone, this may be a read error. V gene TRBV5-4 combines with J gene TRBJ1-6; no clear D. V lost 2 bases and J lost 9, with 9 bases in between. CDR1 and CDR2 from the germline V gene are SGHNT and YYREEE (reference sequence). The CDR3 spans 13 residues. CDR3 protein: CASSFEAGSPLHF. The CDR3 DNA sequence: TGTGCCAGCAGCTTTGAGGCTGGTTCACCCCTCCACTTT.

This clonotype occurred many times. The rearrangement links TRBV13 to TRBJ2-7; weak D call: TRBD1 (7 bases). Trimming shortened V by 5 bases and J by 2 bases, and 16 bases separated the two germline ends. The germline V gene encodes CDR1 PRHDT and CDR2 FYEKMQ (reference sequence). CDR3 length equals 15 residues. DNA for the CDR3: TGTGCCAGCAGCCCACAGGGGAGGTTCACCTACGAGCAGTACTTC. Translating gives CASSPQGRFTYEQYF.

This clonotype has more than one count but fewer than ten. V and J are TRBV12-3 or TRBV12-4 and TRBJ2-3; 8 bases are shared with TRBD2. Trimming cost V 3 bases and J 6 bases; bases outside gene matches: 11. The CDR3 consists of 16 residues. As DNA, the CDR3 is TGTGCCAGCAGTTTTTCGGGACGGGGGGGGATGGATACGCAGTATTTT. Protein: CASSFSGRGGMDTQYF.

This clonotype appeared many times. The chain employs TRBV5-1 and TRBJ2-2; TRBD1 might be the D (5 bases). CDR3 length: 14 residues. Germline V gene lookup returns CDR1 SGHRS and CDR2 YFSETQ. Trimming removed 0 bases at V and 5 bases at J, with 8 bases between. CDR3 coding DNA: TGCGCCAGCAGCTTGGCAGGGATGACCGGGGAGCTGTTTTTT. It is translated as CASSLAGMTGELFF.

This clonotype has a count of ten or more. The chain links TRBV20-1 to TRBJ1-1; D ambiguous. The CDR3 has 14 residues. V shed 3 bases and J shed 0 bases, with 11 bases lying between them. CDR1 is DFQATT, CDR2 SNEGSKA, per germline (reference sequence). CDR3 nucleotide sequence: TGCAGTGCTAGTAGAGGGCCCATGAACACTGAAGCTTTCTTT. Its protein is CSASRGPMNTEAFF.

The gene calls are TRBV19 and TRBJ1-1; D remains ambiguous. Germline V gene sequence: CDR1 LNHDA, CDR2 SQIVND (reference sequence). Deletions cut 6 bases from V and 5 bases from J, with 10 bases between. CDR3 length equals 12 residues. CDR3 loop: CASSPRWTEAFF. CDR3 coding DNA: TGTGCCAGTAGCCCCCGATGGACTGAAGCTTTCTTT. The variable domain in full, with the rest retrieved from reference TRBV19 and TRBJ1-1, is DGGITQSPKYLFRKEGQNVTLSCEQNLNHDAMYWYRQDPGQGLRLIYYSQIVNDFQKGDIAEGYSVSREKKESFPLTVTSAQKNPTAFYLCASSPRWTEAFFGQGTRLTVV.

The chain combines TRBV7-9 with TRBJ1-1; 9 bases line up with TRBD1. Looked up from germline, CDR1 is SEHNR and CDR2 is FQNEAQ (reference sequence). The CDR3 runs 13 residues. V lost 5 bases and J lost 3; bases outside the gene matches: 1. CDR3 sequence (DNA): TGTGCCAGCAGCCGACAGGGGGACACTGAAGCTTTCTTT. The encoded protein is CASSRQGDTEAFF.

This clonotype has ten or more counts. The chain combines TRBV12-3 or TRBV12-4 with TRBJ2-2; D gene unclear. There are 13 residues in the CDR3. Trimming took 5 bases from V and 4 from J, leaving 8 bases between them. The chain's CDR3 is CASSAAFTGELFF. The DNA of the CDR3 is TGTGCCAGCAGTGCCGCGTTCACCGGGGAGCTGTTTTTT.

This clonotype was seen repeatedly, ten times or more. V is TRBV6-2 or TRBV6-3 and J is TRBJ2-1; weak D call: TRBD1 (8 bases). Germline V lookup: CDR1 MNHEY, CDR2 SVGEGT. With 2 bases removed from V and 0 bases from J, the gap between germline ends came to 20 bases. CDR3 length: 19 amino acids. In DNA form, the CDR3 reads TGTGCCAGCAGTTACCCAGGGGGCTTCGGGGGGACCTCCTACAATGAGCAGTTCTTC. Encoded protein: CASSYPGGFGGTSYNEQFF.

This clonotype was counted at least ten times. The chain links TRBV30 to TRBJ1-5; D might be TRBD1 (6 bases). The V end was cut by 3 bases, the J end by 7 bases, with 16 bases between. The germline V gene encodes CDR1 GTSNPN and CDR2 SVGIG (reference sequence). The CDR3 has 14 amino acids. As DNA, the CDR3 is TGTGCCTGGAGGCATACAGGGTTAGGGCAGCCCCAGCATTTT. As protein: CAWRHTGLGQPQHF.

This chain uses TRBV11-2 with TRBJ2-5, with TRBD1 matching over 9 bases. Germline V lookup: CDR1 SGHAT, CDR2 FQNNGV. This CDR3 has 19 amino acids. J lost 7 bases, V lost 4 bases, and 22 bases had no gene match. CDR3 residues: CASSSRRGTGQWDSGTQYF. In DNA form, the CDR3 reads TGTGCCAGCAGCTCCCGCCGGGGGACAGGGCAGTGGGACTCTGGGACCCAGTACTTC. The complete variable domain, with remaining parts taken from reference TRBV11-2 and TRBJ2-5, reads EAGVAQSPRYKIIEKRQSVAFWCNPISGHATLYWYQQILGQGPKLLIQFQNNGVVDDSQLPKDRFSAERLKGVDSTLKIQPAKLEDSAVYLCASSSRRGTGQWDSGTQYFGPGTRLLVL.

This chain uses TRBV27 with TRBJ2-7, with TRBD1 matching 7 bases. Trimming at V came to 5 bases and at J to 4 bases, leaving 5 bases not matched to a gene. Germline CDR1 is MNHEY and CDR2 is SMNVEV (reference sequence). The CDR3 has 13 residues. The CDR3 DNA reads TGTGCCAGCAGTCCGGGACAGCTATACGAGCAGTACTTC. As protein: CASSPGQLYEQYF.

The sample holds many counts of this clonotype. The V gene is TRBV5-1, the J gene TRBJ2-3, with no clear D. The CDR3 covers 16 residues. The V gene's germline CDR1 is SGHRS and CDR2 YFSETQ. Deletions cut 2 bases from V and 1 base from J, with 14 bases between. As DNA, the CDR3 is TGCGCCAGCAGCTTTAGCCAGCGCGATGGCACAGATACGCAGTATTTT. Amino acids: CASSFSQRDGTDTQYF.

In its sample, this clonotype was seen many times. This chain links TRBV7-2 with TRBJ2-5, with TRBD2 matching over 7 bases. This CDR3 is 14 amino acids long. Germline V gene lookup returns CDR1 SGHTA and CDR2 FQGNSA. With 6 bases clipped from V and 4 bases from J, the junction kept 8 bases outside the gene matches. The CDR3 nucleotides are TGTGCCAGCAGTCGGCCGGGAGGAGGAGAGACCCAGTACTTC. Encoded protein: CASSRPGGGETQYF.

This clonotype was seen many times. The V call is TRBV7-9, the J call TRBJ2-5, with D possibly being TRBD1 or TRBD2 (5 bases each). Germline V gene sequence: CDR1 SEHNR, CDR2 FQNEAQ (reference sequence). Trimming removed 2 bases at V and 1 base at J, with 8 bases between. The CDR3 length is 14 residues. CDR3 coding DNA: TGTGCCAGCAGCTTAAGGGGAGCCCAAGAGACCCAGTACTTC. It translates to CASSLRGAQETQYF. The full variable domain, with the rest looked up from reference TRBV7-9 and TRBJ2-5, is DTGVSQNPRHKITKRGQNVTFRCDPISEHNRLYWYRQTLGQGPEFLTYFQNEAQLEKSRLLSDRFSAERPKGSFSTLEIQRTEQGDSAMYLCASSLRGAQETQYFGPGTRLLVL.

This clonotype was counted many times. CDR3 protein: CASSQVGEPGHFNSPLHF. The CDR3 region has the DNA TGTGCCAGCAGCCAAGTGGGGGAGCCGGGACACTTTAATTCACCCCTCCACTTT. This chain links TRBV3-1 with TRBJ1-6; the D gene is possibly TRBD1 (6 bases). This CDR3 region has 18 residues. The germline V gene encodes CDR1 LGHDT and CDR2 YNNKEL (reference sequence). V lost 1 base, J lost 6 bases, and 19 bases lay in between.

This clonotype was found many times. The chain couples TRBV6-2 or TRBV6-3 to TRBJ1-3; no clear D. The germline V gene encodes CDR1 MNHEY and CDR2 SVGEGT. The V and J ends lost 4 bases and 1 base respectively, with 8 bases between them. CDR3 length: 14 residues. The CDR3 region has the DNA TGTGCCAGCAGTTCCCAACCTTCTGGAAACACCATATATTTT. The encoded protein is CASSSQPSGNTIYF.

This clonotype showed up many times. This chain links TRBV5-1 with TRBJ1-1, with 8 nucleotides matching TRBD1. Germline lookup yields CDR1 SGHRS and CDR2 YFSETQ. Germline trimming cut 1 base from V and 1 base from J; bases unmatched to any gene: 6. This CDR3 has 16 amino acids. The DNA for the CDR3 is TGCGCCAGCAGCTTGTCGCAGGGGGCTAGGAACACTGAAGCTTTCTTT. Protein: CASSLSQGARNTEAFF.

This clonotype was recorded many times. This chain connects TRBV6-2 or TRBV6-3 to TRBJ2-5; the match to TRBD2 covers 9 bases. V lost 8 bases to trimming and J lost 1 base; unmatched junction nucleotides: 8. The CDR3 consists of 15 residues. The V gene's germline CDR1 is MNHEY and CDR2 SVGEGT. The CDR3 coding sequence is TGTGCCAGCCTATCCGAGCGGGAGGTCCAAGAGACCCAGTACTTC. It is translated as CASLSEREVQETQYF.

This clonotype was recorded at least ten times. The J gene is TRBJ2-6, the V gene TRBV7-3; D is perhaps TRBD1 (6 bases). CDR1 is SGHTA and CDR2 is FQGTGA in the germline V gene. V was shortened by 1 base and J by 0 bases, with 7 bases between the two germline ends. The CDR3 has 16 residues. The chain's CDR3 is CASSLRGGSGANVLTF. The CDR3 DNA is TGTGCCAGCAGCTTAAGAGGGGGCTCTGGGGCCAACGTCCTGACTTTC.

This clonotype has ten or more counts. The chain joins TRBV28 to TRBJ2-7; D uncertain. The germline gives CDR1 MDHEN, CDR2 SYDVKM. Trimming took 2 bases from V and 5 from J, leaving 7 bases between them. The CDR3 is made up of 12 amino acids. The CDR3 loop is CASSLKGHEQYF. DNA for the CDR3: TGTGCCAGCAGTTTAAAGGGCCACGAGCAGTACTTC.